The TCR beta chain under discussion was sequenced for a study of cytomegalovirus exposure and HLA in healthy donors (TCRdb year 2017). With regard to the full study: According to an earlier analysis of 587 of the donors, 150 million to 200 million T cells yielded 120 million or so unique TCR beta sequences and around 300 Gb of sequence data. Roughly 320 gigabases of sequencing data and approximately 92 million unique TCR sequences made up an early release that covered 500 to 700 HLA-typed donors. Of the 398 genotyped donors, 81% fell in the genetic ancestry cluster associated with self-reported Caucasian donors. The aim of the study was to test whether cataloging public T cell receptors could identify signatures of past pathogen exposure. The study profiled the T cell repertoires of under 700 subjects by immunosequencing and related them to cytomegalovirus serostatus. Along with the roughly 670-subject first cohort, a separate validation cohort of over a hundred different subjects was used. To predict cytomegalovirus infection status, the study combined high-throughput TCR immunosequencing, statistical association of individual TCRs with disease status, and machine learning. To study patterns of TCR occurrence, a later analysis re-analyzed previously published TCR beta repertoires from 666 donors and added high-resolution HLA genotyping. In the later analysis, no new phenotypic data were used to find candidate immune exposures; instead, reliance was placed on TCR beta sequences and their occurrence across donors. To decide whether each TCR beta V gene segment behaved as functional or pseudogenic, an earlier analysis of approximately 590 of the donors relied on high-throughput TCR beta sequencing. Donor age, sex, ethnicity and CMV serostatus were compiled together with the repertoire data. In a later genetic analysis, genome-wide SNP genotypes for about three fifths of the roughly 670 donors were used, and that subset was treated as a discovery cohort. All discovery cohort repertoires had been generated on a single sequencing platform. HLA typing covered class I and class II loci at four-digit resolution. The number of donors typed differed by locus, with roughly 629-640 for A, B, C, DRB1 and DQB1, more than 500 for DQA1, about 610 for DPA1, and roughly 450 for DPB1. Roughly five DR-DQ haplotypes were handled as single units for association and clustering, since linkage in the cohort was strong. On average, around 200,000 unique TCR beta nucleotide sequences were sequenced per donor among a few hundred genotyped donors of the cohort, with about 17% of those sequences being non-productive. Overall study outcomes, separate from this receptor: When HLA alleles, especially DR and DQ, strongly co-occurred, TCR associations were difficult to assign to individual alleles. According to a later genetic analysis, donors in an Asian-associated ancestry cluster had fewer N-insertions in productive TCRs than the approximately 650-donor mean. The authors suggested that the approach could potentially be extended to other disease states and immunological phenotypes. In a later analysis, HLA-associated TCR beta chains showed more clonal expansion and lower generation probabilities than non-associated chains that were equally common. In a later analysis, 15,000 to 20,000 TCR beta sequences were associated with specific HLA alleles at a false discovery rate of 0.05. Only TCR beta chains were sequenced in this cohort, and the absence of alpha or paired-chain data limited detectable features. Some IMGT-functional V segments, including TRBV6-2 and TRBV6-3, could not be told apart with the 87-base-pair reads, so those segments were excluded. V-gene and J-gene trimming of TCR beta chains was associated with a missense DCLRE1C variant in a later genetic analysis, and the association was replicated in an independent cohort. A cluster of highly shared sequence variants was judged likely to represent a technical artifact of the sequencing pipeline. In a later analysis, several top co-occurrence clusters were reported to appear linked to parvovirus B19, influenza, CMV and Epstein-Barr virus. In a later analysis, most CMV-associated TCR beta chains were found to appear HLA-restricted, with HLA associations seemingly driven largely by CMV exposure. A total of 150 to 200 TCR beta chains were listed by the study as associated with cytomegalovirus. A further reported finding was that TCR beta sequences accurately predicted the HLA-A and HLA-B alleles for most subjects in the first cohort. Immune exposure information for the cohort was limited to CMV serostatus. The presence/absence analyses assumed that sequencing depth was roughly uniform across donors, and that assumption may not be true. Broadly in line with IMGT annotations, most TCR beta V segments showed up in productive rearrangements about 87% or about 30% of the time in an earlier analysis of several hundred of the donors. Because counts were too low, roughly 16 rarely observed V segments, including chromosome 9 orphons, were left out of the earlier analysis of 587 of the donors. HLA typing was unavailable for some donors at each locus, so association tests used only the typed subset. In a later analysis, TCR association rates were found to vary across HLA loci, with the most associated TCRs seen for DRB1 alleles and the fewest for HLA-C alleles. While some public TCRs were present in many individuals, most TCR sequences turned up only very rarely across donors. A few of the identified cytomegalovirus-associated TCR beta chains were confirmed in vitro to be specific for cytomegalovirus antigens. The classifier was reported to diagnose cytomegalovirus status with high specificity and sensitivity in both the original cohort and the validation cohort. Linkage disequilibrium might explain the correlated functional status among segregating V segments, but an unknown experimental factor could not be excluded.

In total, just over 650 healthy bone marrow donors made up the cohort. All cohort members were sampled while nominally healthy, although unrecorded immune exposures were likely present. The donor was CMV seronegative and was included in the group of about 350 seronegative cohort members. A peripheral blood sample was collected from each donor, and TCR beta sequencing was performed on peripheral blood mononuclear cells. The Qiagen DNeasy Blood Extraction Kit was used to extract genomic DNA from the blood cell samples. V is trimmed back by 0 bases and J by 4 bases, and the junction contains 9 bases that no gene match accounts for. The CDR3 contains 17 residues, cysteine and phenylalanine counted. CDR3 DNA only is kept here, 51 bases in frame from base 1. Per the germline V gene, SGHAT is the CDR1 and FQNNGV is the CDR2. The library was made by the immunoSEQ multiplex PCR assay. For the multiplex PCR, a mixture combining 60 forward primers for TCR Vbeta segments and 13 reverse primers for TCR Jbeta segments was used. Amplification of the CDR3 region of rearranged TCR beta genes was performed with a multiplex PCR assay on genomic DNA. The Illumina HiSeq System was used to sequence the amplified TCR beta libraries as 87-base-pair reads. The published analysis was carried out like this. A later analysis tallied 75 million to 95 million unique TCR beta chains across the approximately 670 repertoires, and about 12 million of those chains were shared by two or more donors. Raw reads were error-corrected and collapsed into unique sequences by a nearest-neighbor algorithm in which closely related sequences were merged to remove PCR and sequencing errors. V, D and J gene segments were assigned by aligning CDR3 sequences to IMGT reference sequences. For a sequence to be retained, a match of at least six nucleotides was required to both a V gene segment and a J gene segment. A rearrangement was called productive if the CDR3 had no stop codons and remained in frame with V and J, and every other rearrangement was called non-productive. Following IMGT convention, CDR3 was defined as the stretch from the second conserved V-encoded cysteine up to the conserved J-encoded phenylalanine. The earlier analysis of about 610 of the donors excluded sequences that lacked an unambiguous match to a single V gene segment. An earlier analysis of fewer than 650 of the donors classified V segments as functional when productive rearrangements were above 56.7% and as segregating when the standard deviation between donors was above 5%. A statistical classification framework was developed to diagnose cytomegalovirus status using the catalog of TCR beta chain sequences. V and J gene assignment, in a later analysis, came from comparing TCR nucleotide sequences with IMGT/GENE-DB human TR gene sequences. Using the TCRdist pipeline, a later analysis assigned CDR3 sequences along with most-parsimonious VDJ recombination scenarios. A later analysis defined each TCR beta chain by its CDR3 amino acid sequence plus V-gene family, and excluded reads lacking a unique V-gene family. In a later analysis, 450 to 600 highly shared, low-generation-probability nucleotide sequences were removed to address suspected cross-contamination and a sequencing artifact. For each public chain, a later analysis derived a clonal expansion index from normalized ranks of inferred template counts within each repertoire. A later analysis computed generation probabilities with a VDJ recombination model fitted to out-of-frame rearrangements, and checked the results against IGoR. A later analysis scored TCR-TCR, TCR-HLA and TCR-CMV co-occurrence with hypergeometric tests, applying a repertoire-size bias correction to TCR pairs. In a later analysis, false discovery rates were estimated by permuting HLA or CMV assignments 20 times. In a later analysis, co-occurring TCRs were grouped using DBSCAN, and TCRdist sequence similarity was added for clustering within HLA-allele-positive subsets. For co-occurrence clustering, repertoires with fewer than 30,000 or more than 120,000 public chains were excluded, along with four to six repertoires with anomalous nucleotide sharing. Drawn from immuneACCESS, this table holds only the in-frame rearrangements with V and J called that TCRdb kept. Clones are partly lost; checked studies trace under half to an unresolved V gene and leave the rest unexplained. That table furnishes V, J and clone size, whereas the DNA furnished D and trimming. The sample table gives about 150,000 clones. The ten biggest clones cover 1.5% to 2% of the sample.

Concerning this clone itself: Which antigen it targets is not known.

Sequencing was carried out using PBMCs. This receptor was obtained from a woman aged 45-65 years in good health and CMV-seronegative. The rearrangement combines TRBV11-2 with TRBJ2-5, with 9 middle bases fitting TRBD2. The CDR3 protein sequence reads: CASSLDWWLAGRETQYF. In nucleotide form, the sequence is TGTGCCAGCAGCTTAGATTGGTGGCTAGCGGGGAGAGAGACCCAGTACTTC.